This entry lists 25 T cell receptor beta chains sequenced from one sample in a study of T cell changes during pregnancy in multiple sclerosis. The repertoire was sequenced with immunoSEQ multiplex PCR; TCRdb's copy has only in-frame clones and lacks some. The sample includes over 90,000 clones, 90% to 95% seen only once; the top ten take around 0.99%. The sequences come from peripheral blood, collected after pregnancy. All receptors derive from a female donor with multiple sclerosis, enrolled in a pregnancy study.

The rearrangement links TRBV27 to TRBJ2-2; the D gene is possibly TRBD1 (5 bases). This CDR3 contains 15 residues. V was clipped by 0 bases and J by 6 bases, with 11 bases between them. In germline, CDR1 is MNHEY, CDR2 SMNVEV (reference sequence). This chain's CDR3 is CASSLSAGMAGELFF. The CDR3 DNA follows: TGTGCCAGCAGTTTATCGGCAGGGATGGCCGGGGAGCTGTTTTTT.

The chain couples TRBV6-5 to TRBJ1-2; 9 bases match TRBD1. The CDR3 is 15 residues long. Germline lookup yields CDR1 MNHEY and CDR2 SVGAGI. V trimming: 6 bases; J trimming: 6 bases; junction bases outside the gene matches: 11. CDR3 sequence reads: CASRQQRDRGDGYTF. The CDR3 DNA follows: TGTGCCAGCAGACAACAGCGAGACAGGGGGGATGGCTACACCTTC.

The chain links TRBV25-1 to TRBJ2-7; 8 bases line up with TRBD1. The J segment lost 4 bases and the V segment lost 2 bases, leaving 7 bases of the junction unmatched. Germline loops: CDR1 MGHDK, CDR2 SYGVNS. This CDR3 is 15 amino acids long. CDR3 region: CASSEQGQVVYEQYF. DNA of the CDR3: TGTGCCAGCAGTGAACAGGGACAGGTTGTATACGAGCAGTACTTC.

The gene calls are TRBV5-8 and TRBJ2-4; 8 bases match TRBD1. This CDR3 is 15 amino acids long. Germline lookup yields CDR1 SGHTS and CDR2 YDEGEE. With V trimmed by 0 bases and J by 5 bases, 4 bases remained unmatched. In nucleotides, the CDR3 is TGTGCCAGCAGCTTGGCCCCGGACAGGGAAAACATTCAGTACTTC. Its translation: CASSLAPDRENIQYF.

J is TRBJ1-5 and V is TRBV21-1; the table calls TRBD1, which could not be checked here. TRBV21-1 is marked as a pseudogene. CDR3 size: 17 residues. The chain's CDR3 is CASSTPLTGGNNQPQHF. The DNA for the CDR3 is TGTGCCAGCAGCACTCCCTTGACAGGGGGTAACAATCAGCCCCAGCATTTT.

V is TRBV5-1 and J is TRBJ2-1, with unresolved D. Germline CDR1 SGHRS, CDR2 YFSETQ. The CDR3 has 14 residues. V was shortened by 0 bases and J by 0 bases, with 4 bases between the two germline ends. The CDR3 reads CASSLDSSYNEQFF. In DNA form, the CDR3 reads TGCGCCAGCAGCTTGGACAGCTCCTACAATGAGCAGTTCTTC.

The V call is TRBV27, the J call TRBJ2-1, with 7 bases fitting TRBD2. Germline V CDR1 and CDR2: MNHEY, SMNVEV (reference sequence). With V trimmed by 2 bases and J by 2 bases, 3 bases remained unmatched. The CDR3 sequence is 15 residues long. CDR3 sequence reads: CASSLSGAAYNEQFF. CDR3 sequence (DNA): TGTGCCAGCAGTTTAAGCGGGGCTGCCTACAATGAGCAGTTCTTC.

The CDR3 loop reads CASSTPGLAGAYNEQFF. The CDR3 DNA is TGTGCCAGCAGCACCCCAGGACTAGCGGGGGCCTACAATGAGCAGTTCTTC. The V gene is TRBV4-2, the J gene TRBJ2-1; 13 positions match TRBD2. V was pared by 5 bases and J by 2 bases, with 6 bases of the junction left unmatched. This CDR3 has 17 amino acids. In germline, CDR1 is LGHNA, CDR2 YNFKEQ.

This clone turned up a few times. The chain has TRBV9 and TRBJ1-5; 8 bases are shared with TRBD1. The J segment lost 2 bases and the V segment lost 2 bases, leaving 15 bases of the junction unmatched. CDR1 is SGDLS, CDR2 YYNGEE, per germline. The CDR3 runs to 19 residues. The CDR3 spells CASSVTFGTGGFGNQPQHF. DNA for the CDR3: TGTGCCAGCAGCGTGACCTTCGGGACAGGAGGGTTTGGCAATCAGCCCCAGCATTTT.

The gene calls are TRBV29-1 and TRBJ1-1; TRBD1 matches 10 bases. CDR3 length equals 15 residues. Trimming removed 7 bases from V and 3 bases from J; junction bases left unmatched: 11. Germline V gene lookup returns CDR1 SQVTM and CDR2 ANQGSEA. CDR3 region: CSGVRTGGLDTEAFF. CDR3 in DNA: TGCAGCGGGGTACGGACAGGGGGGTTGGACACTGAAGCTTTCTTT.

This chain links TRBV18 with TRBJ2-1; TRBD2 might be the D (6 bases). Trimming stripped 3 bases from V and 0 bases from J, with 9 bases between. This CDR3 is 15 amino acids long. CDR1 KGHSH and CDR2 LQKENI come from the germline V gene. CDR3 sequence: CASSPPGASYNEQFF. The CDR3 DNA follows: TGTGCCAGCTCACCTCCGGGAGCCTCCTACAATGAGCAGTTCTTC.

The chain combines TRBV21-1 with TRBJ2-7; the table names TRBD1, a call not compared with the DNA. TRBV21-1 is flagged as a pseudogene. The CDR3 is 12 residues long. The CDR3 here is CASARGCDEQYF. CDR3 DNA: TGTGCCAGCGCCAGGGGGTGCGACGAGCAGTACTTC.

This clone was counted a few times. In DNA, the CDR3 is TGTGCCAGTAGTATGAACAGGGGCCACACTGAAGCTTTCTTT. It is translated as CASSMNRGHTEAFF. The chain is built from TRBV19 and TRBJ1-1; 7 bases agree with TRBD1. The CDR3 runs to 14 residues. Germline V gene lookup returns CDR1 LNHDA and CDR2 SQIVND (reference sequence). Trimming at V came to 3 bases and at J to 3 bases, leaving 4 bases not matched to a gene.

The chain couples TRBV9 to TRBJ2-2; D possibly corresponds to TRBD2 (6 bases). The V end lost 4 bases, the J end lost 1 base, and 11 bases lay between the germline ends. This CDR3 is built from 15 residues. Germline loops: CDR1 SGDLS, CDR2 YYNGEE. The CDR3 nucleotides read TGTGCCAGCAGCATGCGGGACGGGAACACCGGGGAGCTGTTTTTT. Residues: CASSMRDGNTGELFF.

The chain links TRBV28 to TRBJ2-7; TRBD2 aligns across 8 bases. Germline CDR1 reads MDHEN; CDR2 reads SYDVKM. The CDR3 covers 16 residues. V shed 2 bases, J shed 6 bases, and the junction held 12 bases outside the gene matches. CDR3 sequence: CASSLEPAGAVGEQYF. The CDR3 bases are TGTGCCAGCAGTTTAGAGCCAGCGGGGGCTGTTGGCGAGCAGTACTTC. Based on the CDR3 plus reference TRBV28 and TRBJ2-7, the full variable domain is DVKVTQSSRYLVKRTGEKVFLECVQDMDHENMFWYRQDPGLGLRLIYFSYDVKMKEKGDIPEGYSVSREKKERFSLILESASTNQTSMYLCASSLEPAGAVGEQYFGPGTRLTVT.

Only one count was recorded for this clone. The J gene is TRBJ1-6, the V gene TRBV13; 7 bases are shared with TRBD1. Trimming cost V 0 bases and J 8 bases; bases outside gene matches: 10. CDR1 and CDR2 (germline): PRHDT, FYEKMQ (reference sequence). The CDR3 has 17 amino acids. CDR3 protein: CASSLGLMWDSHSPLHF. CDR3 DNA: TGTGCCAGCAGCTTAGGCCTCATGTGGGACAGCCATTCACCCCTCCACTTT.

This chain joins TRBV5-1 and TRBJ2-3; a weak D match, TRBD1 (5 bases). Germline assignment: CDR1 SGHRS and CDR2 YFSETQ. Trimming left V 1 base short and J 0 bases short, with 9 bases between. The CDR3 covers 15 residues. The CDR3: CASSLSSGSTDTQYF. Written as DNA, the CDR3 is TGCGCCAGCAGCTTGTCCTCAGGGAGCACAGATACGCAGTATTTT.

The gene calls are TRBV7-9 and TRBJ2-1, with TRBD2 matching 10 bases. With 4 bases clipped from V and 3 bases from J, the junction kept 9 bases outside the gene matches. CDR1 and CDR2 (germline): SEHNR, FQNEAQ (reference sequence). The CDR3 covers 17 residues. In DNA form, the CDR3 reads TGTGCCAGCAGCTCAACCGGCGGACTAGCGGTCTACAATGAGCAGTTCTTC. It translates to CASSSTGGLAVYNEQFF.

The CDR3 spells CASSIGLAGSGELFF. Here the CDR3 DNA reads TGTGCCAGCAGTATTGGGCTAGCGGGATCCGGGGAGCTGTTTTTT. The chain is built from TRBV6-5 and TRBJ2-2, with TRBD2 identical over 9 bases. Germline assignment: CDR1 MNHEY and CDR2 SVGAGI. This CDR3 region has 15 residues. V lost 5 bases to trimming and J lost 6 bases; unmatched junction nucleotides: 7.

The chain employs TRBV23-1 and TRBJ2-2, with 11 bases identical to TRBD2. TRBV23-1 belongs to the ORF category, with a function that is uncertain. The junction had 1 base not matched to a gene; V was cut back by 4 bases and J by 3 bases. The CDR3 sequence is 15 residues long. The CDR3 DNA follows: TGCGCCAGCAGTCCTAGCGGGAGGTACACCGGGGAGCTGTTTTTT. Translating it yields CASSPSGRYTGELFF.

The CDR3 DNA reads TGCGCCAGCAGCCAAGATTATCGAGGGGGAAGGGCTGGAAACACCATATATTTT. Protein sequence: CASSQDYRGGRAGNTIYF. The rearrangement joins TRBV4-3 to TRBJ1-3; D is possibly TRBD1 (6 bases). V lost 0 bases and J lost 2, with 17 bases in between. Germline assignment: CDR1 LGHNA and CDR2 YSLEER. The CDR3 runs to 18 residues.

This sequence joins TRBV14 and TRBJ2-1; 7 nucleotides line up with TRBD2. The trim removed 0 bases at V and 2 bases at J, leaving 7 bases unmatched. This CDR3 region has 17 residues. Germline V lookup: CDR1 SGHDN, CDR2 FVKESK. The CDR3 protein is CASSQEVSGLAYNEQFF. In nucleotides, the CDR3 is TGTGCCAGCAGCCAAGAAGTTTCCGGACTAGCCTACAATGAGCAGTTCTTC. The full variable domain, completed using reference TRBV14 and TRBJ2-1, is EAGVTQFPSHSVIEKGQTVTLRCDPISGHDNLYWYRRVMGKEIKFLLHFVKESKQDESGMPNNRFLAERTGGTYSTLKVQPAELEDSGVYFCASSQEVSGLAYNEQFFGPGTRLTVL.

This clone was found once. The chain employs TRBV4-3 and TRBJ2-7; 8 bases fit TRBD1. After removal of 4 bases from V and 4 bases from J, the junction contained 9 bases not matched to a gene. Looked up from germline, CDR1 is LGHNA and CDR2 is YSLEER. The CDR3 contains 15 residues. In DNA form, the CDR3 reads TGCGCCAGCAGCCTTGGACAGGGAGAAGGGTACGAGCAGTACTTC. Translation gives CASSLGQGEGYEQYF.

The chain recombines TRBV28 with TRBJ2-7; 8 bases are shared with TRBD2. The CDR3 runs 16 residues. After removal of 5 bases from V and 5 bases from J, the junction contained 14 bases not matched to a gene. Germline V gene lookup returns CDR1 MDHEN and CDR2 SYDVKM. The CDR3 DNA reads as TGTGCCAGCAGTCCCCGAGTAGCGGGGACGCCTGACGAGCAGTACTTC. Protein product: CASSPRVAGTPDEQYF.

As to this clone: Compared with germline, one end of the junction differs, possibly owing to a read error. CDR3 protein: CASSLPDSNEQLF. For the CDR3, the DNA is TGCGCCAGCAGCTTGCCGGACAGCAATGAGCAGCTCTTC. The chain employs TRBV5-1 and TRBJ2-1, with D tentatively TRBD1 (6 bases). Germline V gene lookup returns CDR1 SGHRS and CDR2 YFSETQ. The CDR3 spans 13 residues. Variable domain in full (rest from reference TRBV5-1 and TRBJ2-1): KAGVTQTPRYLIKTRGQQVTLSCSPISGHRSVSWYQQTPGQGLQFLFEYFSETQRNKGNFPGRFSGRQFSNSRSEMNVSTLELGDSALYLCASSLPDSNEQLFGPGTRLTVL.